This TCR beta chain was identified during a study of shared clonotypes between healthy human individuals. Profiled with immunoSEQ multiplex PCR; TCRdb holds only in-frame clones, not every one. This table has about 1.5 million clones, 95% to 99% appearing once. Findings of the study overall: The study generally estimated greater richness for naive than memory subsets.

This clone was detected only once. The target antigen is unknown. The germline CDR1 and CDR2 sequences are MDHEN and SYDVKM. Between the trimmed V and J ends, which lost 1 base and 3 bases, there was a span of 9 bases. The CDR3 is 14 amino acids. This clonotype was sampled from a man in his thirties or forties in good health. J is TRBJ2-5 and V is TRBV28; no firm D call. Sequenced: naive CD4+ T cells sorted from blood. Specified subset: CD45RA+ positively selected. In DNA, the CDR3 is TGTGCCAGCAGTTTATCCCCAAGGGAAGAGACCCAGTACTTC. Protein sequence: CASSLSPREETQYF.